The 25 T cell receptor beta chains below come from one sample, sequenced in a study of CD8 T cells in ankylosing spondylitis. TCRdb ran MiXCR on the 5' RACE reads and lists one entry per CDR3 protein. This sample has 250,000 to 400,000 distinct CDR3 sequences; more than 9% occur once, and the top ten carry roughly 9.2%. Sequencing input: blood, either unsorted or a sorted T cell fraction (not recorded which). The receptors stem from a female donor with ankylosing spondylitis or in good health (not recorded which).

V usage is TRBV28 and J usage is TRBJ2-3; no firm D call. The V gene's germline CDR1 is MDHEN and CDR2 SYDVKM. The CDR3 spans 14 residues. The V and J ends lost 10 bases and 6 bases respectively, with 20 bases between them. The CDR3 DNA reads TGTGCCACCACGCTCCCCCTGGGTCGGGATACGCAGTATTTT. Translating gives CATTLPLGRDTQYF.

The chain carries TRBV7-8 and TRBJ1-1; 7 bases are a match to TRBD1. Trimming at V came to 5 bases and at J to 0 bases, leaving 12 bases not matched to a gene. Germline V gives CDR1 SGHVS, CDR2 FQNEAQ. This CDR3 spans 17 amino acids. CDR3 bases: TGTGCCAGCAGCATATCACAGGGGTTTGGCATGAACACTGAAGCTTTCTTT. This translates into CASSISQGFGMNTEAFF.

Concerning this clonotype: A much larger clone lies one base from this, so it may be a read error. The gene calls are TRBV5-1 and TRBJ1-2; D is uncertain. CDR3 length: 14 amino acids. CDR1 and CDR2 (germline): SGHRS, YFSETQ. CDR3: CDSSSGGANYGYTF. The CDR3 DNA reads TGCGACAGCAGCTCGGGTGGAGCTAACTATGGCTACACCTTC.

This clonotype came up many times. The rearrangement uses TRBV15 and TRBJ1-5, with D hard to call. The CDR3 is 11 residues long. Looked up from germline, CDR1 is LNHNV and CDR2 is YYDKDF (reference sequence). V dropped 0 bases and J dropped 11 bases, with 5 bases sitting between them. The CDR3 is CATSRDKTQHF. The CDR3 coding sequence is TGTGCCACCAGCAGAGACAAAACCCAGCATTTT.

Many counts were recorded for this clonotype. V and J are TRBV18 and TRBJ2-2, with 9 bases lining up with TRBD2. Germline lookup yields CDR1 KGHSH and CDR2 LQKENI. The CDR3 has 15 residues. The V and J ends lost 7 bases and 10 bases, in that order; junction bases with no gene match: 13. In DNA, the CDR3 is TGTGCCAGCTTCACGAAAGCGGGAGGAGTTGAGGAGCTGTTTTTT. It encodes CASFTKAGGVEELFF.

The rearrangement uses TRBV24-1 and TRBJ2-7, with D maybe TRBD2 (5 bases). Trimming pared 3 bases from V and 4 bases from J, leaving 6 bases between. Germline CDR1 KGHDR, CDR2 SFDVKD. The CDR3 extends over 12 amino acids. The CDR3 coding sequence is TGTGCCACCAGTGATCCGGGGTACGAGCAGTACTTC. This sequence encodes CATSDPGYEQYF.

This clonotype appeared many times. The V gene is TRBV5-6, the J gene TRBJ2-7; D not resolved. The CDR3 length is 13 residues. Germline V gene sequence: CDR1 SGHDT, CDR2 YYEEEE. Trimming shortened V by 6 bases and J by 1 base, and 11 bases separated the two germline ends. The CDR3 nucleotides are TGTGCCAGCAAAGTTTTCGGGTCCTACGAGCAGTACTTC. Its translation: CASKVFGSYEQYF.

Comments on this clonotype: A much more abundant neighbour one base away suggests this may be a read error. The CDR3 is CSALRDRYSYEQSF. CDR3 nucleotides: TGCAGTGCTCTCCGGGACAGGTACTCCTACGAGCAGTCCTTC. The chain carries TRBV20-1 and TRBJ2-7; 8 bases are a match to TRBD1. There are 14 residues in the CDR3. Germline CDR1 and CDR2: DFQATT and SNEGSKA (reference sequence).

This clonotype came up a few times. The genes are TRBV5-1 and TRBJ2-6; 8 bases match TRBD1. CDR1 is SGHRS, CDR2 YFSETQ, per germline. There are 18 residues in the CDR3. The V segment lost 3 bases and the J segment 3 bases; nucleotides outside the gene matches: 11. The CDR3 nucleotides read TGCGCCAGCAGCTCCACGGGACAGGAGCCGTTTGGGGCCAACGTCCTGACTTTC. Amino acid sequence: CASSSTGQEPFGANVLTF.

This clonotype was counted only a few times. The rearrangement links TRBV29-1 to TRBJ2-1; possibly TRBD1 for D (6 bases). The germline gives CDR1 SQVTM, CDR2 ANQGSEA. Trimming removed 5 bases from V and 1 base from J, with 12 bases in between. This CDR3 is 14 amino acids long. The CDR3 DNA reads as TGCAGCGTTTATGGGACACCTTCCTACAATGAGCAGTTCTTC. Translation gives CSVYGTPSYNEQFF.

Only a few counts were recorded for this clonotype. The chain links TRBV9 to TRBJ1-5; TRBD1 might be the D (5 bases). The germline V gene has CDR1 SGDLS and CDR2 YYNGEE. CDR3 length: 15 amino acids. The V gene lost 0 bases and the J gene lost 0 bases, with 7 bases spanning the gap. DNA of the CDR3: TGTGCCAGCAGCGTAGGACAGAGTAGCAATCAGCCCCAGCATTTT. Residues: CASSVGQSSNQPQHF.

This clonotype has more than one count but fewer than ten. V and J are TRBV7-9 and TRBJ1-2; 7 positions match TRBD1. The CDR3 sequence is 14 residues long. Losses at the gene ends were 5 bases for V and 6 bases for J; bases not matched to a gene: 9. The germline V gene has CDR1 SEHNR and CDR2 FQNEAQ (reference sequence). CDR3 DNA: TGTGCCAGCAGCCCCCCGGGACAGTCCCATGGCTACACCTTC. Translating it yields CASSPPGQSHGYTF.

This chain uses TRBV19 with TRBJ1-1; D might be TRBD1 (5 bases). The CDR3 runs to 14 residues. Germline-derived CDR1 and CDR2 are LNHDA and SQIVND (reference sequence). Trimming cost V 3 bases and J 0 bases, with 8 bases left between them. CDR3 in amino acids: CASSIRGMNTEAFF. The CDR3, as DNA: TGTGCCAGTAGTATTCGGGGCATGAACACTGAAGCTTTCTTT. The complete variable domain, with remaining parts taken from reference TRBV19 and TRBJ1-1, reads DGGITQSPKYLFRKEGQNVTLSCEQNLNHDAMYWYRQDPGQGLRLIYYSQIVNDFQKGDIAEGYSVSREKKESFPLTVTSAQKNPTAFYLCASSIRGMNTEAFFGQGTRLTVV.

This clonotype has ten or more counts. This chain links TRBV27 with TRBJ1-1; D gene uncertain. Germline CDR1 MNHEY, CDR2 SMNVEV (reference sequence). The CDR3 has 13 residues. V dropped 5 bases and J dropped 7 bases, with 14 bases sitting between them. This CDR3 is CASSHLTGFEAFF. As DNA, the CDR3 is TGTGCCAGCAGTCATCTTACGGGGTTTGAAGCTTTCTTT.

The J gene is TRBJ1-1, the V gene TRBV4-2; a weak D match, TRBD1 (5 bases). The V gene's germline CDR1 is LGHNA and CDR2 YNFKEQ. Trimming pared 4 bases from V and 4 bases from J, leaving 19 bases between. This CDR3 is 16 amino acids long. DNA for the CDR3: TGTGCCAGCAGCCTAGTCCCAGGGCTTTCGGGCACTGAAGCTTTCTTT. Translation gives CASSLVPGLSGTEAFF.

The chain recombines TRBV5-4 with TRBJ1-4; TRBD1 aligns across 7 bases. CDR1 is SGHNT, CDR2 YYREEE, per germline (reference sequence). Trimming removed 3 bases from V and 10 bases from J; junction bases left unmatched: 15. The CDR3 is 16 amino acids. CDR3 region: CASSSKTDREGGKLFF. CDR3 bases: TGTGCCAGCAGCTCAAAGACCGACAGGGAAGGGGGAAAACTGTTTTTT.

This clonotype was seen many times. J is TRBJ2-7 and V is TRBV5-1; D is undetermined. Germline CDR1 reads SGHRS; CDR2 reads YFSETQ. V was shortened by 0 bases and J by 1 base, with 14 bases between the two germline ends. CDR3 length: 16 residues. The CDR3 sequence: CASSLASDRRSYEQYF. CDR3 nucleotide sequence: TGCGCCAGCAGCTTGGCCTCCGACCGCAGGTCCTACGAGCAGTACTTC.

This clonotype came up many times. The chain recombines TRBV20-1 with TRBJ2-7; TRBD2 might be the D (5 bases). Germline CDR1 reads DFQATT; CDR2 reads SNEGSKA (reference sequence). Trimming cost V 0 bases and J 2 bases, with 17 bases left between them. The CDR3 covers 16 residues. CDR3 coding DNA: TGCAGTGCTAGAGATCAAGGGCGGGTGGAACCCTACGAGCAGTACTTC. This codes for CSARDQGRVEPYEQYF.

The chain is built from TRBV5-5 and TRBJ1-6; D not resolved. The germline gives CDR1 SGHKS, CDR2 YYEKEE (reference sequence). Between the trimmed V and J ends, which lost 4 bases and 7 bases, there was a span of 6 bases. The CDR3 runs to 12 residues. CDR3 coding DNA: TGTGCCAGCAGCCCCTCCAATTCACCCCTCCACTTT. It specifies CASSPSNSPLHF.

Regarding this clonotype: This may be a read error: a much more frequent sequence differs by one nucleotide. The conserved closing phenylalanine or tryptophan is absent in this CDR3, likely reflecting a read error. The rearrangement links TRBV12-5 to TRBJ2-7; D gene uncertain. The CDR3 covers 12 residues. Trimming removed 6 bases from V and 4 bases from J, with 10 bases in between. Germline loops: CDR1 LGHNT, CDR2 FRNRAP. CDR3: CASGPDIYEQYS. CDR3 in DNA: TGTGCTAGTGGCCCTGATATTTACGAGCAGTACTCC.

In the case of this clonotype: A much larger clone lies one base from this, so it may be a read error. The chain recombines TRBV6-4 with TRBJ2-3; 8 bases are a match to TRBD2. Germline V gene sequence: CDR1 MRHNA, CDR2 SNTAGT. The CDR3 has 15 amino acids. CDR3 in DNA: TGTGCCAGCAGTGACTCAGGGAGCGGGGGAGATACGCTGTATTTT. Its translation is CASSDSGSGGDTLYF.

This clonotype was counted many times. Its ends do not fully match the called genes, so a read error is possible. This chain uses TRBV25-1 with TRBJ1-1, with D possibly matching TRBD1 (5 bases). The V gene's germline CDR1 is MGHDK and CDR2 SYGVNS. This CDR3 spans 13 amino acids. The DNA for the CDR3 is TGTGCCAGCAGTGAAGTCCAGGGAGGTTTGCGGGTCTTT. Protein product: CASSEVQGGLRVF. Supplemented by reference TRBV25-1 and TRBJ1-1, the full variable domain reads EADIYQTPRYLVIGTGKKITLECSQTMGHDKMYWYQQDPGMELHLIHYSYGVNSTEKGDLSSESTVSRIRTEHFPLTLESARPSHTSQYLCASSEVQGGLRVFGQGTRLTVV.

Many counts were recorded for this clonotype. The chain recombines TRBV20-1 with TRBJ2-3, with 7 bases that match TRBD2. The ends lost 0 bases at V and 3 bases at J; junction bases unmatched: 15. The germline CDR1 and CDR2 sequences are DFQATT and SNEGSKA (reference sequence). The CDR3 length is 18 residues. The CDR3 sequence: CSAREESGLVRRTDTQYF. The CDR3 DNA is TGCAGTGCTAGAGAGGAGTCCGGACTAGTAAGGAGAACAGATACGCAGTATTTT.

This clonotype was counted many times. The genes are TRBV5-1 and TRBJ1-3; D remains unclear. Trimming stripped 0 bases from V and 0 bases from J, with 4 bases between. CDR3 length: 14 residues. Germline V CDR1 and CDR2: SGHRS, YFSETQ. Here the CDR3 DNA reads TGCGCCAGCAGCTTGGAGGGCTCTGGAAACACCATATATTTT. Amino acids: CASSLEGSGNTIYF. Using reference TRBV5-1 and TRBJ1-3 for the parts outside the CDR3, the full variable domain is KAGVTQTPRYLIKTRGQQVTLSCSPISGHRSVSWYQQTPGQGLQFLFEYFSETQRNKGNFPGRFSGRQFSNSRSEMNVSTLELGDSALYLCASSLEGSGNTIYFGEGSWLTVV.

This clonotype was recorded at least ten times. V and J are TRBV5-1 and TRBJ2-1; D remains unclear. The CDR3 consists of 14 residues. Germline V gives CDR1 SGHRS, CDR2 YFSETQ. V lost 4 bases, J lost 4 bases, and 12 bases lay in between. CDR3 DNA: TGCGCCAGCAGCCCCGCCCTCTTGTACAATGAGCAGTTCTTC. Translating gives CASSPALLYNEQFF.